This TCR beta chain was retrieved from a study of cytotoxic CD8 clonotypes in ibrutinib-treated CLL. General study findings and limits: Samples from sustained-remission and progressing patients were taken at different times.

This clone was seen just once. Its target is unknown. Sequencing was performed with immunoSEQ multiplex PCR; in TCRdb, only in-frame clones are kept and a portion is missing. The sample has around 330,000 clones, about 61% seen once. There are 19 residues in the CDR3. The germline V gene encodes CDR1 PRHDT and CDR2 FYEKMQ (reference sequence). V was clipped by 0 bases and J by 0 bases, with 19 bases between them. The source was PBMCs, collected after 36 months of ibrutinib treatment. The chain couples TRBV13 to TRBJ2-3; weak D call: TRBD1 (6 bases). The sequence was obtained from a human donor with chronic lymphocytic leukemia. The CDR3 nucleotides read TGTGCCAGCAGCTTAGGAACTTACTTAGGGACATCTAGCACAGATACGCAGTATTTT. It encodes CASSLGTYLGTSSTDTQYF. Combining the CDR3 with reference TRBV13 and TRBJ2-3 gives the whole variable domain AAGVIQSPRHLIKEKRETATLKCYPIPRHDTVYWYQQGPGQDPQFLISFYEKMQSDKGSIPDRFSAQQFSDYHSELNMSSLELGDSALYFCASSLGTYLGTSSTDTQYFGPGTRLTVL.